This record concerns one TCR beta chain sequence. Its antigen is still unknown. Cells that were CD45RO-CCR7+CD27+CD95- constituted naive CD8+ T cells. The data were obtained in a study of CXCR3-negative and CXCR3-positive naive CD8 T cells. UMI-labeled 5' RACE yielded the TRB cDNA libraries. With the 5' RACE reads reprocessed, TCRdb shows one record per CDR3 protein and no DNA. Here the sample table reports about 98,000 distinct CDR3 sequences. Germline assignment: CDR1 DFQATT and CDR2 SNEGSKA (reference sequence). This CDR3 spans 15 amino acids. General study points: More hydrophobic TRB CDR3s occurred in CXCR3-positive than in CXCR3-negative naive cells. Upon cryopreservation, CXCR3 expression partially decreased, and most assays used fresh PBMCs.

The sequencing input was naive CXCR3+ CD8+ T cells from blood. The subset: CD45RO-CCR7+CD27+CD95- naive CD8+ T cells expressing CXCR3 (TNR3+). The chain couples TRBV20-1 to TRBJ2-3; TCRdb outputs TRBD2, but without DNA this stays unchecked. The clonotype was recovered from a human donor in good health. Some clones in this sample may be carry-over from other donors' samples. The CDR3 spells CSATVAGGPTDTQYF.